The rows below give T cell receptor beta chains drawn from one sample of a study of graft-versus-host responses after intestinal transplantation. Their recognized antigens are unknown. Sequencing used immunoSEQ multiplex PCR; TCRdb keeps in-frame clones, though not all of them. Among about 100,000 clones listed, more than 85% were seen once. The sequencing used unstimulated CD4+ T cells sorted from spleen or lymph node cells, collected before transplant. The receptors stem from a human donor who was the organ donor for an intestinal transplant. CDR3s include the opening cysteine and the closing phenylalanine or tryptophan. The D gene is left open where the match is weak. Size is omitted from some rows. Given values are once, few, many or a class for expanded clones.

v_gene: TRBV5-6
d_gene: NA
abundance: once
j_gene: TRBJ1-6
CDR3aa: CASSVTGENSPLHF
CDR3nt: TGTGCCAGCAGCGTGACAGGAGAGAATTCACCCCTCCACTTT

v_gene: TRBV19
d_gene: NA
abundance: NA
j_gene: TRBJ1-1
CDR3aa: CASSVGGGGTEAFF
CDR3nt: TGTGCCAGTAGTGTCGGAGGGGGAGGAACTGAAGCTTTCTTT

v_gene: TRBV20-1
d_gene: NA
abundance: NA
j_gene: TRBJ1-2
CDR3aa: CSASNYGYTF
CDR3nt: TGCAGTGCTAGCAACTATGGCTACACCTTC

v_gene: TRBV30
d_gene: NA
abundance: NA
j_gene: TRBJ1-3
CDR3aa: CALDSTGNTIYF
CDR3nt: TGTGCCTTAGACTCGACCGGAAACACCATATATTTT

v_gene: TRBV9
d_gene: NA
abundance: NA
j_gene: TRBJ1-2
CDR3aa: CASSVAGQTGYTF
CDR3nt: TGTGCCAGCAGCGTAGCCGGACAGACGGGCTACACCTTC

v_gene: TRBV2
d_gene: TRBD1
abundance: NA
j_gene: TRBJ1-2
CDR3aa: CASSEARTGGNYGYTF
CDR3nt: TGTGCCAGCAGTGAAGCGAGGACAGGGGGTAACTATGGCTACACCTTC

v_gene: TRBV14
d_gene: TRBD1
abundance: NA
j_gene: TRBJ1-2
CDR3aa: CASSPQGQVYGYTF
CDR3nt: TGTGCCAGCAGCCCTCAGGGACAGGTCTATGGCTACACCTTC

v_gene: TRBV9
d_gene: NA
abundance: NA
j_gene: TRBJ1-1
CDR3aa: CASSPQAGVNTEAFF
CDR3nt: TGTGCCAGCAGCCCCCAGGCTGGGGTTAACACTGAAGCTTTCTTT

v_gene: TRBV5-1
d_gene: TRBD1
abundance: NA
j_gene: TRBJ1-1
CDR3aa: CASSTPDRAGGRAFF
CDR3nt: TGCGCCAGCAGCACCCCAGACAGGGCAGGGGGAAGAGCTTTCTTT

v_gene: TRBV5-5
d_gene: NA
abundance: NA
j_gene: TRBJ1-4
CDR3aa: CASSLPGLGSTNEKLFF
CDR3nt: TGTGCCAGCAGCTTGCCCGGACTAGGATCAACTAATGAAAAACTGTTTTTT

v_gene: TRBV5-1
d_gene: NA
abundance: once
j_gene: TRBJ1-6
CDR3aa: CASSPRDSYNSPLHF
CDR3nt: TGCGCCAGCAGCCCCCGGGACTCCTATAATTCACCCCTCCACTTT

v_gene: TRBV2
d_gene: NA
abundance: NA
j_gene: TRBJ2-5
CDR3aa: CASGDTFTETQYF
CDR3nt: TGTGCCAGCGGGGACACCTTTACGGAGACCCAGTACTTC

v_gene: TRBV15
d_gene: NA
abundance: NA
j_gene: TRBJ2-2
CDR3aa: CATSRDQTGELFF
CDR3nt: TGTGCCACCAGCAGAGATCAAACCGGGGAGCTGTTTTTT

v_gene: TRBV6-5
d_gene: TRBD1
abundance: NA
j_gene: TRBJ1-2
CDR3aa: CASRFRDRGYGYTF
CDR3nt: TGTGCCAGCAGATTCCGGGACAGGGGTTATGGCTACACCTTC

v_gene: TRBV10-2
d_gene: NA
abundance: NA
j_gene: TRBJ1-5
CDR3aa: CASSESGGQVQPQHF
CDR3nt: TGCGCCAGCAGTGAGTCCGGGGGGCAGGTTCAGCCCCAGCATTTT

v_gene: TRBV18
d_gene: NA
abundance: NA
j_gene: TRBJ2-7
CDR3aa: CASSGGGPQYF
CDR3nt: TGTGCCAGCTCAGGGGGTGGCCCTCAGTACTTC

v_gene: TRBV28
d_gene: NA
abundance: NA
j_gene: TRBJ1-6
CDR3aa: CASSLLQGFTYNSPLHF
CDR3nt: TGTGCCAGCAGTTTACTTCAGGGGTTCACCTATAATTCACCCCTCCACTTT

v_gene: TRBV5-1
d_gene: NA
abundance: once
j_gene: TRBJ2-5
CDR3aa: CASSLLDSLGEQYF
CDR3nt: TGCGCCAGCAGCTTATTAGACTCTTTGGGGGAGCAGTACTTC

v_gene: TRBV10-3
d_gene: NA
abundance: NA
j_gene: TRBJ2-1
CDR3aa: CAISEPERDEQFF
CDR3nt: TGTGCCATCAGTGAGCCTGAACGGGATGAGCAGTTCTTC

v_gene: TRBV5-6
d_gene: NA
abundance: NA
j_gene: TRBJ1-4
CDR3aa: CASSLVGQGEKLFF
CDR3nt: TGTGCCAGCAGCTTGGTAGGGCAGGGTGAAAAACTGTTTTTT

v_gene: TRBV19
d_gene: TRBD2
abundance: NA
j_gene: TRBJ2-1
CDR3aa: CASSMGRRRGGPRDNEQFF
CDR3nt: TGTGCCAGTAGTATGGGGCGGAGGCGGGGGGGCCCTCGTGACAATGAGCAGTTCTTC

v_gene: TRBV19
d_gene: NA
abundance: NA
j_gene: TRBJ2-7
CDR3aa: CASSSNHPITSYEQYF
CDR3nt: TGTGCCAGTAGTTCTAACCATCCCATCACCTCCTACGAGCAGTACTTC